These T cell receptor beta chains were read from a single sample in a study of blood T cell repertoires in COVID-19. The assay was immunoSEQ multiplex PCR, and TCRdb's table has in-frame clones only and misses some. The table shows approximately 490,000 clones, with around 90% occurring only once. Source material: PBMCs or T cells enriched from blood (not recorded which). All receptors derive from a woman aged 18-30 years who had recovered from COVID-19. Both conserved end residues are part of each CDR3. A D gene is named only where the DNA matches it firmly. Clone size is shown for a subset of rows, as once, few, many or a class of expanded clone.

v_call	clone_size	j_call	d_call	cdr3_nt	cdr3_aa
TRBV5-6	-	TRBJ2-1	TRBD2	TGTGCCAGCAGGCGGGGGGGTTTGGGCAATGAGCAGTTCTTC	CASRRGGLGNEQFF
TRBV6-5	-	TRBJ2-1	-	TGTGCCACATACTCGACAAATTCCTACAATGAGCAGTTCTTC	CATYSTNSYNEQFF
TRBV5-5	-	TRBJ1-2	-	TGTGCCAGCAGCTTGGTCTCCCGGCAGGGTTCTGGCTACACCTTC	CASSLVSRQGSGYTF
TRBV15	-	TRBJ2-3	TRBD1	TGTGCCACCAGCAGGGACAGGGGTGCAAGTTACACAGATACGCAGTATTTT	CATSRDRGASYTDTQYF
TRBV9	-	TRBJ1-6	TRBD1	TGTGCCAGCAGCGTAGACGGGACAGGGGGTTCACCCCTCCACTTT	CASSVDGTGGSPLHF
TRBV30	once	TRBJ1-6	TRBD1	TGTGCCTGGAACAGGGGCCTCGATTCACCCCTCCACTTT	CAWNRGLDSPLHF
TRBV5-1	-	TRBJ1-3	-	TGCGCCAGCAGCCCCGAGGGGGAAGGAAACACCATATATTTT	CASSPEGEGNTIYF
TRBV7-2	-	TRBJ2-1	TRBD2	TGTGCCAGCAGTCCCTCGGGAGGGGTCAATGAGCAGTTCTTC	CASSPSGGVNEQFF
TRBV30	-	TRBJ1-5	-	TGTGCCTGGAGTGTGGAGGGTGAGGAGCCCCAGCATTTT	CAWSVEGEEPQHF
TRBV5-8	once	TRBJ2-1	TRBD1	TGTGCCAGCACCTTTCCCTGGACAGGCATCGATGAGCAGTTCTTC	CASTFPWTGIDEQFF
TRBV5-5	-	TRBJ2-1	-	TGTGCCAGCAGCTTGGGGATGGCGGGTGAGCAGTTCTTC	CASSLGMAGEQFF
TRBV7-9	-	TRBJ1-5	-	TGTGCCAGCAGCTTAGAAGGGGGGCCCCAGCATTTT	CASSLEGGPQHF
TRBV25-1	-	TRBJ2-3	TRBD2	TGTGCCAGCAGTGGAAGCGGGGGTGGCACAGATACGCAGTATTTT	CASSGSGGGTDTQYF
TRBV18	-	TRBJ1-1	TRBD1	TGTGCCAGCTCCCCCCCGACAGGGGGCACTGAAGCTTTCTTT	CASSPPTGGTEAFF
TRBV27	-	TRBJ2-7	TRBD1	TGTGCCAGCAGTACACGACAGGGCGAGCAGTACTTC	CASSTRQGEQYF
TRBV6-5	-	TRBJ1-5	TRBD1	TGTGCCAGCGATGGAGACAGGGGTCAGCCCCAGCATTTT	CASDGDRGQPQHF
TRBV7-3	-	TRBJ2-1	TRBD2	TGTGCCAGCAGCCCCGGACTAGGCCACGATGAGCAGTTCTTC	CASSPGLGHDEQFF
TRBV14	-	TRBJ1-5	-	TGTGCCAGCAGCCAATCACCGGGGGAATTGAGAACCTATAGCAATCAGCCCCAGCATTTT	CASSQSPGELRTYSNQPQHF
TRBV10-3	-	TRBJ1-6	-	TGTGCCATCACCCCGGACAGAGATAATTCACCCCTCCACTTT	CAITPDRDNSPLHF
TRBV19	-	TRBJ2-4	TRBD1	TGTGCCAGCTCCGGGACAGGGGTACGAGGGATTCAGTACTTC	CASSGTGVRGIQYF
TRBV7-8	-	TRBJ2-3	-	TGTGCCAGCAGTCAGGGTCCCGTTGGTGGCACAGATACGCAGTATTTT	CASSQGPVGGTDTQYF
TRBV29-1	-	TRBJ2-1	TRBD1	TGCAGCGTCGACACTTCCACCAGGGGGAATGAGCAGTTCTTC	CSVDTSTRGNEQFF
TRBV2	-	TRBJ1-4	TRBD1	TGTGCCAGCAGGGGTACAGGGGAGAATCCTTTTTTT	CASRGTGENPFF
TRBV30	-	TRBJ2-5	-	TGTGCCTGGAGTGTCTCGTCATCGAGCGAAGAGACCCAGTACTTC	CAWSVSSSSEETQYF
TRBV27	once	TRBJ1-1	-	TGTGCCAGCAGAACTACAGAGGGGAACACTGAAGCTTTCTTT	CASRTTEGNTEAFF
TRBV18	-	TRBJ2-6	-	TGTGCCACCCGACCTTTCTTCAGGGTGAATGGGGCCAACGTCCTGACTTTC	CATRPFFRVNGANVLTF
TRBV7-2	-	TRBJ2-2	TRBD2	TGTGCCAGGAACCCCCCCGGGCGGGGGGGCCCGGGGGGGGAGCTGTTTTTT	CARNPPGRGGPGGELFF
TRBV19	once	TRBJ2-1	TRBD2	TGTGCCAGTATGAGACCGGGGGGTGACAATGAGCAGTTCTTC	CASMRPGGDNEQFF
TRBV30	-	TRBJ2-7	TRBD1	TGTGCCGGTACCGGGACAGGGGCCGGGGAGCAGTACTTC	CAGTGTGAGEQYF
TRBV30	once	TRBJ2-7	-	TGTGCCTGGAGTATTCGGGACATGAGGAACTACGAGCAGTACTTC	CAWSIRDMRNYEQYF
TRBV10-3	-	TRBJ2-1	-	TGTGCCATCAGTCAGGGAAATGAGCAGTTCTTC	CAISQGNEQFF
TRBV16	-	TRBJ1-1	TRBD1	TGTGCCAGCAGCCAATCCCAGACAGGGGGTGACGTCGTCGGTATGAACACTGAAGCTTTCTTT	CASSQSQTGGDVVGMNTEAFF
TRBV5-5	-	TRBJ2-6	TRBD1	TGTGCCAGCAGCTTGGTAACAGGGGACTCTGGGGCCAACGTCCTGACTTTC	CASSLVTGDSGANVLTF
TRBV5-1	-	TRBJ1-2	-	TGCGCCAGCAGCTTTACAGGGAATCAGGGCTACACCTTC	CASSFTGNQGYTF
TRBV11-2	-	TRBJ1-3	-	TGTGCCAGCAGCCCCCTCTTGGGGCATTACTCTGGAAACACCATATATTTT	CASSPLLGHYSGNTIYF
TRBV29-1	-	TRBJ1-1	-	TGCAGCGTTGCTGGAGTTATGAACACTGAAGCTTTCTTT	CSVAGVMNTEAFF
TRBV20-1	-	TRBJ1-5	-	TGCAGTGTTCCGACGGGGCAGCCCCAGCATTTT	CSVPTGQPQHF
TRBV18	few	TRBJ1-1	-	TGTGCCAGCTCACCACCCGGTGTGGGGGCTCGGGGGAACACTGAAGCTTTCTTT	CASSPPGVGARGNTEAFF
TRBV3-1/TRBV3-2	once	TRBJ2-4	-	TGTGCCAGCAGCCGGGGGGACATTCAGTACTTC	CASSRGDIQYF
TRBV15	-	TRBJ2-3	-	TGTGCCACCAACCAGGACTCGCTGGGCACAGATACGCAGTATTTT	CATNQDSLGTDTQYF
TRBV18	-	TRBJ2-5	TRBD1	TGTGCCAGCTCACGGGGAACAGGGGACGAGACCCAGTACTTC	CASSRGTGDETQYF
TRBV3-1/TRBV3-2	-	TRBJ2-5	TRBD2	TGTGCCAGCAGCCCTCTCGGGGGGGCTCAAGAGACCCAGTACTTC	CASSPLGGAQETQYF
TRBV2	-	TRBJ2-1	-	TGTGCCAGCAGTGAAAGGGGTGCTTCGAACAATGAGCAGTTCTTC	CASSERGASNNEQFF
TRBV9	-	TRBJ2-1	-	TGTGCCAGCAGCGTAGAATGGCAGGGGTACAATGAGCAGTTCTTC	CASSVEWQGYNEQFF
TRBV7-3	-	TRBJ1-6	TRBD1	TGTGCCAGCAGCCAGGACAGGGCTTCACCCCTCCACTTT	CASSQDRASPLHF
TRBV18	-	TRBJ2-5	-	TGTGCCAGCTCACCACGGGCGGGCGAGGGAGAGACCCAGTACTTC	CASSPRAGEGETQYF
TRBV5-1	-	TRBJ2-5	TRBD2	TGCGCCAGCAGCCCGCCGGGACTAGGACAATCGGAGACCCAGTACTTC	CASSPPGLGQSETQYF
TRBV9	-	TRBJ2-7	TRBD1	TGTGCCAGCAGCCAGGGACAGGGGGTAGGAGAGCAGTACTTC	CASSQGQGVGEQYF
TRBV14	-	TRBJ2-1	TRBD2	TGTGCCAGCAGCCAAGATCTCGGTAGGCGGGGGATAACGGATGAGCAGTTCTTC	CASSQDLGRRGITDEQFF